The 5 T cell receptor beta chains reported below all come from one sample, sequenced in a study of response to subunit inactivated influenza vaccine. TCRdb itself ran the RT-PCR reads through MiXCR, one entry per CDR3 protein. Here the sample spans 800,000 or so distinct CDR3 sequences, over 20% being singletons. The material was PBMCs from blood, obtained approximately 5 days after vaccination. The receptors here all came from a man over 45 who received an inactivated influenza vaccine.

J is TRBJ2-5 and V is TRBV28; D perhaps matches TRBD2 (6 bases). Germline CDR1 MDHEN, CDR2 SYDVKM. The CDR3 covers 13 residues. CDR3 loop: CASAAGRKETQYF. CDR3 sequence (DNA): TGTGCTTCGGCGGCAGGGAGGAAAGAGACCCAGTACTTC. Supplemented by reference TRBV28 and TRBJ2-5, the full variable domain reads DVKVTQSSRYLVKRTGEKVFLECVQDMDHENMFWYRQDPGLGLRLIYFSYDVKMKEKGDIPEGYSVSREKKERFSLILESASTNQTSMYLCASAAGRKETQYFGPGTRLLVL.

This clonotype appeared a few times. The CDR3 DNA reads as TGCGCCAGCAGCTTGGACCAGTGGGTTTACAATGAGCAGTTCTTC. Amino acid sequence: CASSLDQWVYNEQFF. The chain recombines TRBV5-1 with TRBJ2-1; no definite D call. Trimming pared 0 bases from V and 4 bases from J, leaving 11 bases between. The CDR3 sequence is 15 residues long. Germline CDR1 SGHRS, CDR2 YFSETQ.

V usage is TRBV6-1 and J usage is TRBJ2-3, with 8 bases matching TRBD1. Germline lookup yields CDR1 MNHNS and CDR2 SASEGT. This CDR3 comprises 18 residues. V shed 1 base and J 2 bases; nucleotides not matched to a gene: 11. CDR3 nucleotides: TGTGCCAGCAGTGAAGTCCCCTATGACAGGGGACACACAGATACGCAGTATTTT. Protein product: CASSEVPYDRGHTDTQYF.

This sequence joins TRBV6-4 and TRBJ2-3; no definite D call. The CDR3 is made up of 14 amino acids. V was clipped by 0 bases and J by 0 bases, with 4 bases between them. Germline loops: CDR1 MRHNA, CDR2 SNTAGT. The CDR3 DNA follows: TGTGCCAGCAGTGACTCTAGGAGCACAGATACGCAGTATTTT. This translates into CASSDSRSTDTQYF.

The V and J genes are TRBV7-2 and TRBJ2-1, with D tentatively TRBD1 (5 bases). The V end was cut by 0 bases, the J end by 9 bases, with 9 bases between. The CDR3 has 13 amino acids. The V gene's germline CDR1 is SGHTA and CDR2 FQGNSA. The CDR3: CASSLAPDTEQFF. DNA for the CDR3: TGTGCCAGCAGCTTAGCGCCGGACACTGAGCAGTTCTTC. Using reference TRBV7-2 and TRBJ2-1 for the parts outside the CDR3, the full variable domain is GAGVSQSPSNKVTEKGKDVELRCDPISGHTALYWYRQSLGQGLEFLIYFQGNSAPDKSGLPSDRFSAERTGGSVSTLTIQRTQQEDSAVYLCASSLAPDTEQFFGPGTRLTVL.